The following is a TCR beta chain sequence with its context. Random hexamers were used to reverse transcribe an amount of roughly 0.45 to 1 ug RNA. Amplification of TCR beta CDR3 used immunoSEQ multiplex PCR across 54 Vbeta and 13 Jbeta. A single record per CDR3 protein comes from TCRdb applying MiXCR to the immunoSEQ multiplex PCR reads. Of 70,000 to 100,000 distinct CDR3 sequences in the sample, over 85% were seen once. The germline gives CDR1 DFQATT, CDR2 SNEGSKA (reference sequence). V was pared by 3 bases and J by 2 bases, with 19 bases between. This CDR3 spans 16 amino acids. The data originate from a study of CD8 T cells in Susac syndrome. CD8+ and CD4+ T cells from blood underwent TCR beta sequencing, which was carried out in a high-throughput format.

The rearrangement links TRBV20-1 to TRBJ1-2; no clear D gene. The TCR comes from a human donor in good health. Material for sequencing was CD8+ T cells from PBMCs. In DNA form, the CDR3 reads TGCAGTGCTAGGGACCCTTTACTTTCGAACAACTATGGCTACACCTTC. Its translation is CSARDPLLSNNYGYTF.